Listed below are T cell receptor beta chains from one sample, sequenced in a study of radiation and T cells in renal cell carcinoma. The table came from immunoSEQ multiplex PCR; TCRdb's copy has only in-frame clones and leaves some out. The profile shows roughly 86,000 clones, approximately 86% of them singletons. The input for sequencing was blood, taken from a patient whose treatment included radiotherapy and nephrectomy. These receptor sequences come from a man aged 45 to 65 with renal cell carcinoma. CDR3s include the opening cysteine and the closing phenylalanine or tryptophan. Each record gives: D gene, V gene, J gene, clone size, CDR3 DNA, CDR3 protein. The D gene is left open where the match is weak. Size is stated for part of the rows, as once, few or many counts, or as a class when the clone is expanded.

>TRBD2|TRBV5-4|TRBJ2-1|-
TGTGCCAGCAGCGATACTAGCGGGAGTGGCGGGCAGTTCTTC
CASSDTSGSGGQFF
>-|TRBV6-5|TRBJ1-5|-
TGTGCCAGCAGAAACGGAGATCAGCCCCAGCATTTT
CASRNGDQPQHF
>TRBD2|TRBV27|TRBJ2-7|-
TGTGCCAGCAGTCGCCGAGCGGGAGAAACCTACGAGCAGTACTTC
CASSRRAGETYEQYF
>TRBD1|TRBV10-3|TRBJ2-5|-
TGTGCCACTTGGGCGGGACAGGGTCAAGAGACCCAGTACTTC
CATWAGQGQETQYF
>-|TRBV18|TRBJ2-3|-
TGTGCCAGCTCACCATCGGGAGATACGCAGTATTTT
CASSPSGDTQYF
>-|TRBV6-5|TRBJ2-7|-
TGTGCCAGCAGCCGGGGACTTAGCTCCTACGAGCAGTACTTC
CASSRGLSSYEQYF
>-|TRBV29-1|TRBJ2-7|-
TGCAGCGTGCACGGTGGACAGATCTACGAGCAGTACTTC
CSVHGGQIYEQYF
>-|TRBV13|TRBJ2-1|once
TGTGCCAGCAGCTCCCCGGTGCAAGGGGATGAGCAGTTCTTC
CASSSPVQGDEQFF
>TRBD1|TRBV27|TRBJ1-4|once
TGTGCCAGCAGTGCGACAGGGGGGGAAAAACTGTTTTTT
CASSATGGEKLFF
>-|TRBV6-4|TRBJ1-1|-
TGTGCCAGCAGCGCTGAGAGGAACACTGAAGCTTTCTTT
CASSAERNTEAFF
>TRBD1|TRBV19|TRBJ2-5|-
TGTGCCAGTAGTAAGGACAGGGGAGGAGAGACCCAGTACTTC
CASSKDRGGETQYF
>TRBD2|TRBV7-9|TRBJ2-7|few
TGTGCCAGCAGCCAAGGCGGGGGAAACGACGAGCAGTACTTC
CASSQGGGNDEQYF
>TRBD1|TRBV30|TRBJ1-4|-
TGTGCCTGGTCGGGACAGGGAAATGAAAAACTGTTTTTT
CAWSGQGNEKLFF
>-|TRBV29-1|TRBJ2-3|-
TGCAGCGGGGGGTCCACAGATACGCAGTATTTT
CSGGSTDTQYF
>-|TRBV9|TRBJ2-3|-
TGTGCCAGCACCCCTGGGGGGACTAGCACAGATACGCAGTATTTT
CASTPGGTSTDTQYF
>-|TRBV19|TRBJ1-3|-
TGTGCCAGTAGTATTACGACTTATTACTCTGGAAACACCATATATTTT
CASSITTYYSGNTIYF
>-|TRBV30|TRBJ2-1|-
TGTGCCTGTTTAGATTATAGCGACCGCGATGAGCAGTTCTTC
CACLDYSDRDEQFF
>-|TRBV7-2|TRBJ2-7|-
TGTGCCAGCAGCTTAGGATTGGGACGGTACCAGTACTTC
CASSLGLGRYQYF
>-|TRBV30|TRBJ1-1|-
TGTGCCGCGGGACCTCGGAGTTGGGCTTTCTTT
CAAGPRSWAFF
>-|TRBV7-7|TRBJ2-2|-
TGTGCTAGCAGCACGTTTCAGAATTCCGGGGAGCTGTTTTTT
CASSTFQNSGELFF
>TRBD2|TRBV30|TRBJ2-7|-
TGTGCCTGGAGGGTTACTAGCGTAACCTACGAGCAGTACTTC
CAWRVTSVTYEQYF
>-|TRBV15|TRBJ2-7|-
TGTGCCACCAGCAGAGATTTGGTCAGGGCCTACGAGCAGTACTTC
CATSRDLVRAYEQYF
>-|TRBV6-5|TRBJ2-3|-
TGTGCCAGCAGTTACCTGGGCGGTAGCACAGATACGCAGTATTTT
CASSYLGGSTDTQYF
>-|TRBV2|TRBJ2-3|-
TGTGCCAGCAGTGAAGGGGTCAGTCCTAGCACAGATACGCAGTATTTT
CASSEGVSPSTDTQYF
>-|TRBV5-1|TRBJ2-1|-
TGCGCCACCAGGATGGCCGTGGGCCCCTACAATGAGCAGTTCTTC
CATRMAVGPYNEQFF
>TRBD1|TRBV6-5|TRBJ2-5|-
TGTGCCAGCAGTTCGCCGGGACAGGGAGTAGAGACCCAGTACTTC
CASSSPGQGVETQYF
>-|TRBV6-1|TRBJ1-1|-
TGTGCCAGCAGCTTAAGGGGCACAGAAGCTTTCTTT
CASSLRGTEAFF
>-|TRBV13|TRBJ2-7|-
TGTGCCAGCAGCTTAGCAAGCTCCTACGAGCAGTACTTC
CASSLASSYEQYF
>-|TRBV30|TRBJ2-7|-
TGTGCCTGGAGGGGTCGGGGGTTGCGATACGAGCAGTACTTC
CAWRGRGLRYEQYF
>-|TRBV5-1|TRBJ2-7|-
TGCGCCAGCAGCTTATCTGGGGAGTACGAGCAGTACTTC
CASSLSGEYEQYF
>-|TRBV9|TRBJ1-2|few
TGTGCCAGCAGCGAGGGATTTTATGGCTACACCTTC
CASSEGFYGYTF
>-|TRBV4-2|TRBJ2-7|-
TGTGCCAGCAGCCAAGATCTAGGCCAGTATCGGTACTTC
CASSQDLGQYRYF
>TRBD1|TRBV30|TRBJ1-4|once
TGTGCCTGGAGTGTACTGGAAGGGGGCGGAGAAAAACTGTTTTTT
CAWSVLEGGGEKLFF
>TRBD1|TRBV5-8|TRBJ2-7|-
TGTGCCAGCAGCTTTGGACAGGGTGGCGTCGAGCAGTACTTC
CASSFGQGGVEQYF
>-|TRBV9|TRBJ2-7|-
TGTGCCAGCAGCCAAGGGACCCTTTACGAGCAGTACTTC
CASSQGTLYEQYF
>-|TRBV27|TRBJ2-1|once
TGTGCCAGCAGTTTATCCACTAGTCCCTTCGCTGAGCAGTTCTTC
CASSLSTSPFAEQFF
>TRBD2|TRBV29-1|TRBJ2-1|once
TGCAGCGTTGAAGAGGATAGCGGGGGATACAATGAGCAGTTCTTC
CSVEEDSGGYNEQFF
>TRBD1|TRBV5-1|TRBJ2-3|-
TGCGCCAGCAGCCGCGGACAGGAGATTACAGATACGCAGTATTTT
CASSRGQEITDTQYF
>-|TRBV10-3|TRBJ1-2|-
TGTGCCATCAGTGTGGGGAGTAACTATGGCTACACCTTC
CAISVGSNYGYTF
>-|TRBV28|TRBJ2-1|-
TGTGCCAGCAGTTTTAGTTTGGAGACCTACAATGAGCAGTTCTTC
CASSFSLETYNEQFF
>-|TRBV18|TRBJ2-5|-
TGTGCCAGCTCACCACAGGGGGAAAGGGAGACCCAGTACTTC
CASSPQGERETQYF
>TRBD2|TRBV4-3|TRBJ2-7|-
TGCGCCAGCAGCCTCCATCATGGGACTAGCAAGTACGAGCAGTACTTC
CASSLHHGTSKYEQYF
>TRBD2|TRBV11-2|TRBJ2-2|-
TGTGCCAGCAGAAGACTAGCCCAAGTTATCAGCGGGGAGCTGTTTTTT
CASRRLAQVISGELFF
>-|TRBV5-6|TRBJ2-7|-
TGTGCCAGCAGCAGAGGGCCCCACTACGAGCAGTACTTC
CASSRGPHYEQYF
>TRBD2|TRBV7-2|TRBJ2-1|-
TGTGCCAGCAGCTTCACAAGGACTAGCGGGGACGATGAGCAGTTCTTC
CASSFTRTSGDDEQFF
>TRBD2|TRBV10-3|TRBJ2-7|-
TGTGCCATCGGGACTAGCGGAACCTACGAGCAGTACTTC
CAIGTSGTYEQYF
>-|TRBV19|TRBJ1-2|-
TGTGCCAGTAGTATAAACAGGGACTATGGCTACACCTTC
CASSINRDYGYTF
>-|TRBV9|TRBJ2-2|-
TGTGCCAGCAGCGTTCTAGCGCGAGGTTCCGGGGAGCTGTTTTTT
CASSVLARGSGELFF
>-|TRBV9|TRBJ1-6|-
TGTGCCAGCAGCGGACCCGCGACGACATCACCCCTCCACTTT
CASSGPATTSPLHF
>-|TRBV19|TRBJ1-5|-
TGTGCCAGTAGTGGGGGCCTTAGCAATCAGCCCCAGCATTTT
CASSGGLSNQPQHF
>TRBD2|TRBV9|TRBJ2-1|-
TGTGCCAGCAGCGTATCGGGCGGGGGGATCTACAATGAGCAGTTCTTC
CASSVSGGGIYNEQFF